Each of the 11 T cell receptor beta chains below was sequenced from the same sample in a study of T cells in Graves' hyperthyroidism and ophthalmopathy. Amplified TCR beta CDR3 regions derived from RNA transcripts. Carried out on the TCR CDR3, a first-round RT-PCR used the HTBI primer set. TCRdb recomputed calls from the multiplex PCR reads with MiXCR, one row per CDR3 protein. The top ten clones hold roughly 8% of a sample with about 710,000 distinct CDR3 sequences, 15% to 20% of them seen once. Sequencing was carried out using blood. The source of these receptors is a man aged 18 to 35 with Graves' hyperthyroidism.

Only a few counts were recorded for this clonotype. V gene TRBV6-1 combines with J gene TRBJ2-3; 10 bases match TRBD1. Germline V lookup: CDR1 MNHNS, CDR2 SASEGT. J was trimmed by 4 bases and V by 8 bases; bases with no gene match: 3. This CDR3 is 13 amino acids long. CDR3 amino acids: CASRDRGSDTQYF. As DNA, the CDR3 is TGTGCCAGCCGGGACAGGGGTTCAGATACGCAGTATTTT.

V and J are TRBV29-1 and TRBJ1-2; D possibly corresponds to TRBD1 (5 bases). Germline V gives CDR1 SQVTM, CDR2 ANQGSEA. V lost 6 bases and J 3 bases, leaving 11 bases between the germline ends. The CDR3 runs 12 residues. This chain's CDR3 is CSVEQGDYGYTF. The CDR3 DNA is TGCAGCGTAGAGCAGGGTGACTATGGCTACACCTTC.

In this sample, this clonotype turned up many times. Sequence at one end of the junction differs from germline and may be a read error. The CDR3 DNA reads TGTGCCAGCGGCTTACTAGCGGGGAGCTACGAGCAGTACTTC. Its protein product is CASGLLAGSYEQYF. This chain joins TRBV11-2 and TRBJ2-7; 10 nucleotides line up with TRBD2. Looked up from germline, CDR1 is SGHAT and CDR2 is FQNNGV. There are 14 residues in the CDR3.

This clonotype was seen just once. Compared with germline, one end of the junction differs, possibly owing to a read error. V gene TRBV11-1 combines with J gene TRBJ2-1; D ambiguous. CDR1 and CDR2 (germline): SGHAT, FQDESV (reference sequence). This CDR3 has 11 residues. The CDR3 spells CASSLRNEQSF. For the CDR3, the DNA is TGTGCCAGCAGCTTAAGGAATGAGCAGTCCTTC.

The chain recombines TRBV12-3 or TRBV12-4 with TRBJ2-4, with 7 bases identical to TRBD1. V trimming: 6 bases; J trimming: 6 bases; junction bases outside the gene matches: 8. The CDR3 is made up of 14 amino acids. The chain's CDR3 is CASSSTGSGNIQYF. The CDR3 DNA reads TGTGCCAGCAGCTCGACAGGGTCCGGAAACATTCAGTACTTC.

This clonotype was counted many times. The chain employs TRBV28 and TRBJ2-7; TRBD2 matches 8 bases. CDR3 size: 14 residues. The J segment lost 6 bases and the V segment lost 8 bases, leaving 12 bases of the junction unmatched. CDR1 and CDR2 from the germline V gene are MDHEN and SYDVKM. In DNA form, the CDR3 reads TGTGCCAGCGAAGCAGCGGGGGAGCTAGGCGAGCAGTACTTC. Amino acid sequence: CASEAAGELGEQYF.

This chain uses TRBV9 with TRBJ2-7; 12 bases map to TRBD1. Germline CDR1 and CDR2: SGDLS and YYNGEE. The CDR3 is made up of 15 amino acids. The junction had 9 bases not matched to a gene; V was cut back by 5 bases and J by 6 bases. CDR3 coding DNA: TGTGCCAGCAGTCTGACCGGGACAGGGGGCTTCGAGCAGTACTTC. Translated: CASSLTGTGGFEQYF.

The chain employs TRBV7-9 and TRBJ1-1, with D maybe TRBD1 (5 bases). The germline gives CDR1 SEHNR, CDR2 FQNEAQ (reference sequence). There are 12 residues in the CDR3. The germline V and J ends were trimmed by 0 bases and 8 bases, with 7 bases remaining between them. In DNA, the CDR3 is TGTGCCAGCAGCTTAGCGGGGCTAGAAGCTTTCTTT. It translates to CASSLAGLEAFF.

This clonotype was counted between two and nine times. The chain is built from TRBV7-9 and TRBJ1-4; the D gene is possibly TRBD1 (6 bases). The V gene lost 2 bases and the J gene lost 6 bases, with 10 bases spanning the gap. The CDR3 loop spans 14 amino acids. CDR1 and CDR2 from the germline V gene are SEHNR and FQNEAQ (reference sequence). CDR3 amino acids: CASSLRGADEKLFF. The DNA of the CDR3 is TGTGCCAGCAGCTTAAGGGGGGCAGATGAAAAACTGTTTTTT.

This clonotype was found many times. The V call is TRBV3-1, the J call TRBJ2-6; D gene unclear. Trimming cost V 4 bases and J 0 bases, with 7 bases left between them. Germline CDR1 reads LGHDT; CDR2 reads YNNKEL (reference sequence). The CDR3 has 15 residues. The CDR3 sequence: CASSPLGSGANVLTF. As DNA, the CDR3 is TGTGCCAGCAGCCCCCTCGGCTCTGGGGCCAACGTCCTGACTTTC.

This clonotype showed up many times. The chain links TRBV7-3 to TRBJ2-3; the D is unclear. The CDR3 covers 13 residues. V was cut by 5 bases and J by 5 bases, with 11 bases left in between. The germline CDR1 and CDR2 sequences are SGHTA and FQGTGA. The CDR3, as DNA: TGTGCCAGCAGCGTTCTAGGCGAAGATACGCAGTATTTT. Encoded protein: CASSVLGEDTQYF.